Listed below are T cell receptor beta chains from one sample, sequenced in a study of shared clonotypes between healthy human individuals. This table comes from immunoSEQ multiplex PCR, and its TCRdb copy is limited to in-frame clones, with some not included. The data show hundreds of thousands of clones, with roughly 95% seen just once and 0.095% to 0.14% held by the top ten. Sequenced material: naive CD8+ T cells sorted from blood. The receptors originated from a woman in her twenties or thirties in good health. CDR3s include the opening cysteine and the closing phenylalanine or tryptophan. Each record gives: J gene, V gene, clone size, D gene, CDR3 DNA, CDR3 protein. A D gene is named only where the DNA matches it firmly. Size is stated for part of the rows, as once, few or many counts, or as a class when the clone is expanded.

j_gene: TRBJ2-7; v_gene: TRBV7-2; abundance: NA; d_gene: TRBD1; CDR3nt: TGTGCCAGCACCGCCGGGACAGGATTATTTTCCTACGAGCAGTACTTC; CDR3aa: CASTAGTGLFSYEQYF
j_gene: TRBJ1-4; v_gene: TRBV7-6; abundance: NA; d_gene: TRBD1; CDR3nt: TGTGCCAGCAGCCCGGGACAGGGGCGAGCTAATGAAAAACTGTTTTTT; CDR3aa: CASSPGQGRANEKLFF
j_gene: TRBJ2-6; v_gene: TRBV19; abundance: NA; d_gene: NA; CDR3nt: TGTGCCAGTAGATCCAGGGGGTGGGAGGACAACGTCCTGACTTTC; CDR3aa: CASRSRGWEDNVLTF
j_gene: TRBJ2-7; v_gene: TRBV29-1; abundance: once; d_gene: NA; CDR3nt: TGCAGCGTTCGCCAGGGATTCTACGAGCAGTACTTC; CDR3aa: CSVRQGFYEQYF
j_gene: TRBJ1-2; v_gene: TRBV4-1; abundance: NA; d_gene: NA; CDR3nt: TGCGCCAGCAGCCAACTTGGGGGGGATTATGGCTACACCTTC; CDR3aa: CASSQLGGDYGYTF
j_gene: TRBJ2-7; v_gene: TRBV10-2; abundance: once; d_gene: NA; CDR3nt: TGCGCCAGCAGTGATGGACAGATCTACGAGCAGTACTTC; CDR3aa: CASSDGQIYEQYF
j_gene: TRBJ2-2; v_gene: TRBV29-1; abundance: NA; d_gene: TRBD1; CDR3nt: TGCAGCGTTGCCGGGACCGGGACAGCGAACACCGGGGAGCTGTTTTTT; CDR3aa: CSVAGTGTANTGELFF
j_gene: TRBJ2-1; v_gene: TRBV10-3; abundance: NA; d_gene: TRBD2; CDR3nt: TGTGCCATCAGTGAGGGGGGAGGGCGCTACAATGAGCAGTTCTTC; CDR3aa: CAISEGGGRYNEQFF
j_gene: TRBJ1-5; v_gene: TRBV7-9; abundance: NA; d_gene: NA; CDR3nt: TGTGCCAGCAGCTTAGGCGGCGGCAATCAGCCCCAGCATTTT; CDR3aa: CASSLGGGNQPQHF
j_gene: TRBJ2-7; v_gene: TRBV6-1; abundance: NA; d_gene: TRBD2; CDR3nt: TGTGCCAGCAGTGAACGGGGATCTGGACTAGTGCACTTC; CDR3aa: CASSERGSGLVHF
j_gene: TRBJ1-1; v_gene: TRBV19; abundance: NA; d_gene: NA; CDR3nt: TGTGCCAGTAGTATGGTCGGGGGCCTAAACACTGAAGCTTTCTTT; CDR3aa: CASSMVGGLNTEAFF
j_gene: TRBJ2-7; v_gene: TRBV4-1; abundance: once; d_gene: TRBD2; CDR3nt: TGCGCCAGCAGCCAAGGGGCGGGAGTTGGGGCCTACGAGCAGTACTTC; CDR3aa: CASSQGAGVGAYEQYF
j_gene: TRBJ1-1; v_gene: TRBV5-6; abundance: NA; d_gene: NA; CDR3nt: TGTGCCAGCAGCTCGGGCCGGGCCCAAGCTTTCTTT; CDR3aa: CASSSGRAQAFF
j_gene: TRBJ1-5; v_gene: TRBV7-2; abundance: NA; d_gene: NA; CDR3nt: TGTGCCAGCAGCTTACACAGGGGCAATCAGCCCCAGCATTTT; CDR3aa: CASSLHRGNQPQHF
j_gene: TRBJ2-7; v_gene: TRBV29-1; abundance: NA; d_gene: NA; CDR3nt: TGCAGCGTTGAAGACAGGCAACATTACGAGCAGTACTTC; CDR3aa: CSVEDRQHYEQYF
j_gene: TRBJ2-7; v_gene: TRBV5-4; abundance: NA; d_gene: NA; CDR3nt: TGTGCCAGCAGCTTGGAAAGGCAGGATTACGAGCAGTACTTC; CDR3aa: CASSLERQDYEQYF
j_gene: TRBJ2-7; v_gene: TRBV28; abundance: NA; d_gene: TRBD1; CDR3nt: TGTGCCAGCAGTCCCCACAGGGGGATGATATCCTACGAGCAGTACTTC; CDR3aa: CASSPHRGMISYEQYF
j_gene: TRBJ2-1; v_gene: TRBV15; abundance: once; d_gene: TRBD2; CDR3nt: TGTGCCACCAGCAGAGATTGGGTATCGGGAGGGACCAACAATGAGCAGTTCTTC; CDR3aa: CATSRDWVSGGTNNEQFF
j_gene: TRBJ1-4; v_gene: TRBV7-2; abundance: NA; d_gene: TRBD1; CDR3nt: TGTGCCAGCAGCCACAGACAGGGTTGGACTAATGAAAAACTGTTTTTT; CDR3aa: CASSHRQGWTNEKLFF
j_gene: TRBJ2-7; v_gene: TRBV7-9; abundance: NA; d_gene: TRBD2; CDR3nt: TGTGCCAGCAGTCCGGAAGCGGGAGGCTTCTACGAGCAGTACTTC; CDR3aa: CASSPEAGGFYEQYF